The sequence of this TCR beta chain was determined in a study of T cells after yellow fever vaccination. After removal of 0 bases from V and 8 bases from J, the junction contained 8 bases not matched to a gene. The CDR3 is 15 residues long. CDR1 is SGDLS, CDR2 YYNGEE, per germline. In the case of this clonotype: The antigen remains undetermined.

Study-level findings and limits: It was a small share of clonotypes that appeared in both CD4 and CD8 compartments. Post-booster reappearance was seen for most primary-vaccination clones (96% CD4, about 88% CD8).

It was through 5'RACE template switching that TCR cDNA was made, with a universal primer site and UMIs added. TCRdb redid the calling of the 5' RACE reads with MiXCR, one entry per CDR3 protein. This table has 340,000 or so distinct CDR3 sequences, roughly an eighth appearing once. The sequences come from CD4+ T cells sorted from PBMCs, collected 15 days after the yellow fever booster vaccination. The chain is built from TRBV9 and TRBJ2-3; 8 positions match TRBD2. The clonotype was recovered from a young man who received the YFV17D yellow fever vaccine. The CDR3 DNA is TGTGCCAGCAGCGTAGATGTTAGCGGGGCTCGTACGCAGTATTTT. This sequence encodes CASSVDVSGARTQYF.